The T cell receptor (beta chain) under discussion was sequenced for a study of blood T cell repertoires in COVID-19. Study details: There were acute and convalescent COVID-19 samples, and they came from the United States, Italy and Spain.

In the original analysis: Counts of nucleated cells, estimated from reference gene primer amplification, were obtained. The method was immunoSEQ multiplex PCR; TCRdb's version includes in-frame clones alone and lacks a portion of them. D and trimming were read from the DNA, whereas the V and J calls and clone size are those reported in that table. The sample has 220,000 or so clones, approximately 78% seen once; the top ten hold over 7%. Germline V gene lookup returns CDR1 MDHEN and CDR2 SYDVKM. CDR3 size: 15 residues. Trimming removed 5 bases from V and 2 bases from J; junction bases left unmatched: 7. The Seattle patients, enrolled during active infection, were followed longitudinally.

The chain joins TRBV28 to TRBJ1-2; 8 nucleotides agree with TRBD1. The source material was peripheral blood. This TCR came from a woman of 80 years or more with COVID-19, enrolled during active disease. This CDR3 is CASSLSGGSNYGYTF. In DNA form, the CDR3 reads TGTGCCAGCAGTCTGTCAGGGGGCTCCAACTATGGCTACACCTTC.